This T cell receptor beta chain was documented in a study of beta chain features in type 1 diabetes. As for this clone: Its matching antigen is unknown.

All of the isolated RNA was reverse transcribed, so expressed TCRB transcripts were sequenced. TCRdb's copy holds only in-frame clones and misses some; the assay was immunoSEQ multiplex PCR. The table has about 150,000 clones, around 50% seen once. Overall study findings and caveats: When cDNA is sequenced, cells with high TCR expression could be over-represented. Shortening that was moderate but significant affected the TCRB CDR3s of Type 1 diabetes patients in all four CD4+ subsets.

Germline V lookup: CDR1 MNHNS, CDR2 SASEGT. This CDR3 has 13 residues. V gave up 4 bases and J gave up 5 bases; unmatched junction bases: 3. This chain joins TRBV6-1 and TRBJ1-1; TRBD1 aligns across 8 bases. Sequenced sample: Tregs from blood. The clonotype originates from a man between 18 and 35 years old in good health. DNA for the CDR3: TGTGCCAGCAGTGCTACAGGGGGAACTGAAGCTTTCTTT. Translating gives CASSATGGTEAFF.